The 14 T cell receptor beta chains presented below share a single source sample, sequenced in a study of control samples from healthy donors and cancer patients. Sequenced by immunoSEQ multiplex PCR; TCRdb stores in-frame clones only, minus some. Among 150,000 to 200,000 clones, under 95% were seen once, and the ten largest hold around 1.5%. Source material: blood. The receptors here all came from a woman aged 18-29 years in good health.

The V gene is TRBV28, the J gene TRBJ1-5, with D hard to call. V was trimmed by 5 bases and J by 6 bases, leaving 20 bases between them. In germline, CDR1 is MDHEN, CDR2 SYDVKM. The CDR3 totals 16 residues. CDR3 residues: CASSRLGSSLGQPQHF. The CDR3 nucleotides read TGTGCCAGCAGTCGCCTGGGGAGTTCTTTAGGTCAGCCCCAGCATTTT. Full variable domain (remainder filled in from reference TRBV28 and TRBJ1-5): DVKVTQSSRYLVKRTGEKVFLECVQDMDHENMFWYRQDPGLGLRLIYFSYDVKMKEKGDIPEGYSVSREKKERFSLILESASTNQTSMYLCASSRLGSSLGQPQHFGDGTRLSIL.

This chain joins TRBV3-1 (or the pseudogene TRBV3-2) and TRBJ1-1; no reliable D call. There are 12 residues in the CDR3. CDR1 is LGHDT and CDR2 is YNNKEL in the germline V gene (reference sequence). The CDR3 spells CATGRVDTEAFF. In nucleotides, the CDR3 is TGTGCTACCGGTCGTGTGGACACTGAAGCTTTCTTT.

The V and J genes are TRBV21-1 and TRBJ2-7. TRBV21-1 is annotated as a pseudogene. This CDR3 contains 14 residues. CDR3 DNA sequence: TGTGCCAGCAGCAGCCGGGACCTCCCTGGCGAGCAGTACTTC. Protein: CASSSRDLPGEQYF.

This clone was picked up one time. The V call is TRBV14, the J call TRBJ1-4; a weak D match, TRBD1 (5 bases). Trimming removed 1 base from V and 8 bases from J, with 17 bases in between. There are 16 residues in the CDR3. CDR1 and CDR2 from the germline V gene are SGHDN and FVKESK. The DNA for the CDR3 is TGTGCCAGCAGCCAAGTCCGGTACGGGGGAAGGGAAAAACTGTTTTTT. Encoded protein: CASSQVRYGGREKLFF.

The rearrangement joins TRBV10-3 to TRBJ2-1, with D perhaps being TRBD1 or TRBD2 (5 bases each). Germline assignment: CDR1 ENHRY and CDR2 SYGVKD. The V gene lost 6 bases and the J gene lost 0 bases, with 12 bases spanning the gap. This CDR3 is 15 amino acids long. The chain's CDR3 is CAIRGTLSSYNEQFF. CDR3 nucleotides: TGTGCCATCAGGGGGACCTTGAGCTCCTACAATGAGCAGTTCTTC.

This chain connects TRBV12-5 to TRBJ1-1; D gene unclear. The CDR3 contains 13 residues. V was clipped by 8 bases and J by 2 bases, with 12 bases between them. Germline loops: CDR1 LGHNT, CDR2 FRNRAP. In DNA form, the CDR3 reads TGTGCTAGTACCCCCCCACAAAACACTGAAGCTTTCTTT. Translated, it gives CASTPPQNTEAFF.

The gene calls are TRBV18 and TRBJ2-1, with D possibly being TRBD2 (7 bases). The V gene lost 0 bases and the J gene lost 5 bases, with 11 bases spanning the gap. CDR3 length: 15 amino acids. Germline CDR1 KGHSH, CDR2 LQKENI. The CDR3 nucleotides are TGTGCCAGCTCACCACCGGGGGCGGGGGACAATGAGCAGTTCTTC. Translated, it gives CASSPPGAGDNEQFF. Combining the CDR3 with reference TRBV18 and TRBJ2-1 gives the whole variable domain NAGVMQNPRHLVRRRGQEARLRCSPMKGHSHVYWYRQLPEEGLKFMVYLQKENIIDESGMPKERFSAEFPKEGPSILRIQQVVRGDSAAYFCASSPPGAGDNEQFFGPGTRLTVL.

This clone was seen just once. V is TRBV7-9 and J is TRBJ1-2; TRBD1 is a possible D gene (6 bases). The CDR3 length is 15 residues. Looked up from germline, CDR1 is SEHNR and CDR2 is FQNEAQ (reference sequence). Between the trimmed V and J ends, which lost 5 bases and 2 bases, there was a span of 15 bases. The CDR3 nucleotides are TGTGCCAGCAGCATCCTTATTACAGGGAACTATGGCTACACCTTC. It specifies CASSILITGNYGYTF.

The count of this clone is one. The chain recombines TRBV6-2 or TRBV6-3 with TRBJ1-1; D not resolved. Per germline, CDR1 MNHEY and CDR2 SVGEGT. V was cut by 4 bases and J by 1 base, with 16 bases left in between. The CDR3 contains 16 residues. The CDR3 DNA follows: TGTGCCAGCAGTTCTCTACGGACCGGCCCGAACACTGAAGCTTTCTTT. This encodes CASSSLRTGPNTEAFF.

The chain couples TRBV29-1 to TRBJ1-1; no definite D call. The V and J ends lost 4 bases and 1 base respectively, with 10 bases between them. CDR3 length: 13 amino acids. Germline V lookup: CDR1 SQVTM, CDR2 ANQGSEA. The CDR3 sequence: CSVVRFPNTEAFF. Here the CDR3 DNA reads TGCAGCGTTGTGAGGTTCCCGAACACTGAAGCTTTCTTT.

The chain has TRBV7-9 and TRBJ1-5, with TRBD1 as a possible D gene (6 bases). V was cut by 1 base and J by 5 bases, with 9 bases left in between. In germline, CDR1 is SEHNR, CDR2 FQNEAQ (reference sequence). The CDR3 has 14 amino acids. The CDR3 region has the DNA TGTGCCAGCAGCTTAGGGACAGATTATCAGCCCCAGCATTTT. Amino acid sequence: CASSLGTDYQPQHF.

The chain uses TRBV18 and TRBJ2-1, with 10 positions matching TRBD1. The CDR3 contains 15 residues. Germline V lookup: CDR1 KGHSH, CDR2 LQKENI. The V segment lost 4 bases and the J segment 1 base; nucleotides outside the gene matches: 1. For the CDR3, the DNA is TGTGCCAGCTCACGGGACAGGGGATCCTACAATGAGCAGTTCTTC. It translates to CASSRDRGSYNEQFF.

The V gene is TRBV7-2, the J gene TRBJ2-7, with TRBD2 matching over 12 bases. V shed 2 bases, J shed 3 bases, and the junction held 5 bases outside the gene matches. Germline CDR1 and CDR2: SGHTA and FQGNSA. The CDR3 contains 16 residues. In DNA form, the CDR3 reads TGTGCCAGCAGCTTATCACTAGCGGGGGGATTCTACGAGCAGTACTTC. Protein sequence: CASSLSLAGGFYEQYF. The full variable domain, its missing parts supplied by reference TRBV7-2 and TRBJ2-7, is GAGVSQSPSNKVTEKGKDVELRCDPISGHTALYWYRQSLGQGLEFLIYFQGNSAPDKSGLPSDRFSAERTGGSVSTLTIQRTQQEDSAVYLCASSLSLAGGFYEQYFGPGTRLTVT.

The rearrangement joins TRBV7-9 to TRBJ2-1, with 7 bases identical to TRBD2. Germline CDR1 is SEHNR and CDR2 is FQNEAQ (reference sequence). The CDR3 has 16 residues. V dropped 1 base and J dropped 1; count of bases not matched to a gene: 4. CDR3 DNA: TGTGCCAGCAGCTTAGGCGGGAGAGGTTCCTACAATGAGCAGTTCTTC. As protein: CASSLGGRGSYNEQFF.